This TCR beta chain came from a study of T cells in Graves' hyperthyroidism and ophthalmopathy. Cells are PBMCs isolated from roughly 9.3 ml of fresh blood. V dropped 6 bases and J dropped 2 bases, with 17 bases sitting between them. This CDR3 spans 15 amino acids. In germline, CDR1 is SQVTM, CDR2 ANQGSEA. There were TCR beta CDR3 regions amplified from RNA transcripts. HTBI primers were the set used in a first-round RT-PCR of the TCR CDR3. TCRdb re-called the multiplex PCR reads with MiXCR, one entry per CDR3 protein. Of more than 300,000 distinct CDR3 sequences in the sample, about 15% were seen once.

The J gene is TRBJ2-1, the V gene TRBV29-1; the D gene is possibly TRBD1 (6 bases). The sequence came from a woman aged 30 to 39 with Graves' hyperthyroidism that later progressed to Graves' ophthalmopathy. Specimen: blood. This CDR3 reads CSVIGTPATYNEQFF. As DNA, the CDR3 is TGCAGCGTAATCGGGACACCGGCCACCTACAATGAGCAGTTCTTC.